This T cell receptor (beta chain) was documented in a study of T cell responses to AZD1222 COVID-19 vaccine (dated by TCRdb to the early 2020s). As for the study more broadly: TCR sequencing covered over 230 trial participants: about 210 given two doses of AZD1222 and around 26 given two doses of MenACWY control vaccine. Trial participants were enrolled into age subgroups of 18-55, 56-69 and 70-plus years, which contained around 140, 26 and 57 TCR-sequenced participants, respectively. What the study reported, not specific to this receptor: Vaccine-associated CD4 TCRs spanned the whole spike protein, with dominant responses in regions 160-218 and 743-854. Conclusions about previously exposed vaccinees are limited because only a handful of AZD1222 recipients were SARS-CoV-2 seropositive at baseline. Because no day 14 peak-response samples were available, repertoires were characterized only after the peak T cell response. After two AZD1222 doses, both the breadth and the depth of spike-specific TCRs were significantly higher than at day 0 and than in MenACWY recipients. Nearly half of unique spike-specific TCRs reportedly recognized epitopes outside regions mutated in the B.1.351 and B.1.1.7 variants. Participants were mostly white British and included more females than males, and it was suggested by the authors that clonal diversity may have been underestimated. The 56-69-year group was small, and its depth increase did not reach significance, likely because of low power.

Of note for this clone: No antigen is known for it. One base away there is no much larger clone; base qualities are not given.

According to the germline V gene, CDR1 reads MNHEY and CDR2 reads SVGAGI. For this chain, trimming is 6 bases at the V end and 5 bases at the J end, and the number of junction bases without a gene match is 12. The CDR3 numbers 15 residues from cysteine through phenylalanine. Only the CDR3 portion is preserved as DNA: 45 bases, with reading frame beginning at the first base. This specimen's time point label, interpreted: baseline before first vaccination. The sample's treatment or condition label, in plain terms: meningococcal conjugate vaccine given as trial control. Samples from vaccinated people were obtained from the UK trials COV001 and COV002, which included a single-blind randomized controlled phase 2/3 trial of AZD1222 (ChAdOx1 nCoV-19) in healthy adults. For TCRbeta chain sequencing, PBMC samples from trial participants were taken at day 0 and at day 28 after the second dose. The CDR3 regions of human TCRbeta chains were analyzed by immunosequencing. Per the original workflow: TCRs in the repertoires were matched against a reference library of SARS-CoV-2-specific TCRs that had been generated with the MIRA antigen-specificity platform. Breadth meant the fraction of unique TCRs that were SARS-CoV-2-associated, whereas depth meant the fraction of total T cells that were SARS-CoV-2-associated. Using the MIRA data, every spike-specific TCR was mapped to the spike region that the TCR reacted to and assigned to either a CD4 or a CD8 class. Log10-transformed breadth and depth values were compared by one-way ANOVA with Sidak's multiple comparisons tests. The source is immuneACCESS, and TCRdb retained only in-frame sequences with V and J called. Part of the clones is not carried over; for the studies checked, unresolved V genes explain less than half of this, and the remainder is unexplained. Clonal size and the V and J genes are those of that table, whereas D and trimming came from the DNA. A total of some 150,000 clones appear in this sample, more than 75% of them only once. The top ten hold 4.1% of the sample.

The clonotype originates from an adult in good health. The chain joins TRBV6-5 to TRBJ1-1; a stretch of 7 junction bases matches TRBD1. Sample: peripheral blood, taken on day 0 of MenACWY control vaccination. The CDR3 protein: CASRDRERLGTEAFF. The DNA reads TGTGCCAGCAGAGACAGGGAGAGGTTGGGGACTGAAGCTTTCTTT.